A single sample is the source of the 25 T cell receptor beta chains below, sequenced in a study of STAT5B mutations in CD4+ large granular lymphocyte leukemia. Profiled with immunoSEQ multiplex PCR; TCRdb holds only in-frame clones, not every one. Of tens of thousands of clones in the sample, roughly three quarters were seen once. The specimen sequenced was CD4+ T cells from blood buffy coats. These receptors came from a human donor in good health.

The V call is TRBV9, the J call TRBJ2-2; no clear D. Between the trimmed V and J ends, which lost 1 base and 3 bases, there was a span of 7 bases. The CDR3 covers 14 residues. Germline CDR1 and CDR2: SGDLS and YYNGEE. CDR3 nucleotides: TGTGCCAGCAGCGTAATGGCTGACACCGGGGAGCTGTTTTTT. It is translated as CASSVMADTGELFF.

This clone has a handful of counts. The chain employs TRBV6-8 and TRBJ1-5, with TRBD1 as a possible D gene (5 bases). V was clipped by 7 bases and J by 5 bases, with 18 bases between them. From germline, CDR1 is MNHGY and CDR2 SAAAGT. The CDR3 spans 15 residues. DNA for the CDR3: TGTGCCAGCACACCCTGGGGACTTATCCATCAGCCCCAGCATTTT. Translating it yields CASTPWGLIHQPQHF.

The CDR3 loop reads CASSQPNPPYEQYF. The DNA for the CDR3 is TGTGCCAGTAGTCAACCTAATCCCCCCTACGAGCAGTACTTC. The chain employs TRBV19 and TRBJ2-7; no clear D. V was trimmed by 5 bases and J by 2 bases, leaving 13 bases between them. Germline CDR1 LNHDA, CDR2 SQIVND (reference sequence). This CDR3 contains 14 residues.

This clone was counted only a few times. This chain's CDR3 is CASSQIPQGYYGYTF. The CDR3 bases are TGCGCCAGCAGCCAAATCCCCCAGGGGTACTATGGCTACACCTTC. The chain uses TRBV4-1 and TRBJ1-2; TRBD1 is a possible D gene (6 bases). Germline CDR1 reads MGHRA; CDR2 reads YSYEKL. The CDR3 runs 15 residues. V was shortened by 2 bases and J by 3 bases, with 13 bases between the two germline ends.

The J gene is TRBJ2-2, the V gene TRBV10-1; D is undetermined. V lost 0 bases and J lost 8, with 10 bases in between. This CDR3 is built from 14 residues. Germline V gene data show CDR1 as WNHNN and CDR2 as SYGVQD (reference sequence). CDR3 nucleotides: TGCGCCAGCAGTGAGTCGGCGGTCCTGGGGGAGCTGTTTTTT. This codes for CASSESAVLGELFF.

V usage is TRBV18 and J usage is TRBJ1-1, with D unresolved. V shed 3 bases and J shed 5 bases, with 13 bases lying between them. The CDR3 contains 14 residues. Germline CDR1 KGHSH, CDR2 LQKENI. The CDR3 sequence is CASSPETFGTEAFF. CDR3 DNA sequence: TGTGCCAGCTCACCGGAGACCTTTGGGACTGAAGCTTTCTTT.

The chain carries TRBV5-4 and TRBJ1-2; D is uncertain. The CDR3 extends over 14 amino acids. The germline V gene encodes CDR1 SGHNT and CDR2 YYREEE (reference sequence). V gave up 0 bases and J gave up 4 bases, with 10 bases separating them. In DNA form, the CDR3 reads TGTGCCAGCAGCTTGGATAGTGCGGGCTATGGCTACACCTTC. Encoded protein: CASSLDSAGYGYTF.

The table lists this clone with a count of one. The rearrangement uses TRBV5-1 and TRBJ2-3; 8 nucleotides line up with TRBD2. CDR1 is SGHRS, CDR2 YFSETQ, per germline. Germline trimming cut 0 bases from V and 1 base from J; bases unmatched to any gene: 7. The CDR3 has 17 residues. The CDR3 sequence: CASSLAKDSGGTDTQYF. DNA for the CDR3: TGCGCCAGCAGCTTGGCCAAGGATAGCGGGGGCACAGATACGCAGTATTTT.

V gene TRBV13 combines with J gene TRBJ2-7; 13 bases fit TRBD2. The V gene's germline CDR1 is PRHDT and CDR2 FYEKMQ (reference sequence). V dropped 0 bases and J dropped 6; count of bases not matched to a gene: 5. The CDR3 is made up of 16 amino acids. The CDR3 loop reads CASSLGLAGGPSEQYF. In nucleotides, the CDR3 is TGTGCCAGCAGCTTAGGACTAGCGGGAGGGCCCAGCGAGCAGTACTTC.

The genes are TRBV6-5 and TRBJ1-2, with 7 bases matching TRBD1. The CDR3 loop spans 16 amino acids. The ends lost 4 bases at V and 5 bases at J; junction bases unmatched: 13. From germline, CDR1 is MNHEY and CDR2 SVGAGI. Written as DNA, the CDR3 is TGTGCCAGCAGTTCCGGTCCGTTGGCAGGGGGGTATGGCTACACCTTC. Its translation is CASSSGPLAGGYGYTF.

The J gene is TRBJ2-7, the V gene TRBV15; 10 positions agree with TRBD1. CDR3 size: 14 residues. With V trimmed by 4 bases and J by 3 bases, 3 bases remained unmatched. Per the germline V gene, CDR1 is LNHNV and CDR2 is YYDKDF (reference sequence). CDR3 in amino acids: CATSTGTGVYEQYF. The DNA of the CDR3 is TGTGCCACCAGCACCGGGACAGGGGTCTACGAGCAGTACTTC.

The chain couples TRBV5-5 to TRBJ1-5; the D gene is possibly TRBD1 (6 bases). Germline V lookup: CDR1 SGHKS, CDR2 YYEKEE (reference sequence). Trimming stripped 4 bases from V and 9 bases from J, with 14 bases between. The CDR3 covers 13 residues. Written as DNA, the CDR3 is TGTGCCAGCAGCCACGACAGGCGTACGCCCCAGCATTTT. Translation: CASSHDRRTPQHF.

Comments on this clone: Relative to the germline gene, one junction end is altered; a read error may explain this. The chain carries TRBV19 and TRBJ1-1; possibly TRBD1 for D (5 bases). The CDR3 extends over 14 amino acids. Germline lookup yields CDR1 LNHDA and CDR2 SQIVND (reference sequence). The CDR3 reads CASSSGGGSGEAFF. CDR3 sequence (DNA): TGTGCCAGTAGTTCCGGGGGGGGAAGTGGTGAAGCCTTCTTT.

The J gene is TRBJ2-7, the V gene TRBV5-4; TRBD2 matches at 14 bases. Germline CDR1 SGHNT, CDR2 YYREEE (reference sequence). J lost 4 bases, V lost 3 bases, and 6 bases had no gene match. The CDR3 contains 16 residues. The CDR3 protein is CASSSGTSGSRYEQYF. The DNA for the CDR3 is TGTGCCAGCAGCTCAGGGACTAGCGGGAGTAGGTACGAGCAGTACTTC.

The CDR3 bases are TGTGCCAGCAGCTTTTCACGGGGGACTGAAGCTTTCTTT. Translated, it gives CASSFSRGTEAFF. The rearrangement uses TRBV7-2 and TRBJ1-1; weak D call: TRBD1 (5 bases). The length of the CDR3 is 13 residues. Trimming cost V 3 bases and J 5 bases, with 10 bases left between them. CDR1 is SGHTA, CDR2 FQGNSA, per germline.

V gene TRBV5-3 combines with J gene TRBJ1-1, with 7 bases that match TRBD1. TRBV5-3 is an open reading frame whose function is uncertain. Trimming removed 4 bases from V and 4 bases from J; junction bases left unmatched: 19. The CDR3 loop spans 18 amino acids. The CDR3 is CARSLLTYRGSSGTEAFF. The CDR3, as DNA: TGTGCCAGAAGCCTTTTGACTTACAGGGGTTCGTCGGGCACTGAAGCTTTCTTT.

This clone was counted a few times. The rearrangement links TRBV10-3 to TRBJ1-1; 7 positions match TRBD1. J was trimmed by 2 bases and V by 6 bases; bases with no gene match: 6. The CDR3 is 14 residues long. CDR1 is ENHRY and CDR2 is SYGVKD in the germline V gene. The CDR3 loop reads CAIRRQGVNTEAFF. As DNA, the CDR3 is TGTGCCATCAGACGACAGGGAGTAAACACTGAAGCTTTCTTT.

The rearrangement links TRBV4-2 to TRBJ1-1; tentative D call: TRBD1 (5 bases). Germline CDR1 is LGHNA and CDR2 is YNFKEQ. Trimming took 1 base from V and 0 from J, leaving 18 bases between them. The CDR3 runs 18 residues. The CDR3 spells CASSQVSTGDSMNTEAFF. CDR3 coding DNA: TGTGCCAGCAGCCAAGTATCCACGGGGGACTCGATGAACACTGAAGCTTTCTTT.

The chain carries TRBV11-2 and TRBJ2-7, with D tentatively TRBD2 (5 bases). The CDR3 contains 14 residues. V gave up 2 bases and J gave up 0 bases, with 8 bases separating them. The germline gives CDR1 SGHAT, CDR2 FQNNGV. The CDR3 protein is CASSLFRDSYEQYF. CDR3 in DNA: TGTGCCAGCAGCTTATTCCGGGACTCCTACGAGCAGTACTTC.

The rearrangement uses TRBV7-2 and TRBJ1-1; D might be TRBD1 (6 bases). Germline assignment: CDR1 SGHTA and CDR2 FQGNSA. This CDR3 is 16 amino acids long. The V gene lost 5 bases and the J gene lost 2 bases, with 18 bases spanning the gap. The CDR3 loop reads CASSQRSGAFNTEAFF. In nucleotides, the CDR3 is TGTGCCAGCAGCCAACGATCGGGGGCCTTTAACACTGAAGCTTTCTTT.

The CDR3 protein is CASSEYAGEQFF. The CDR3, as DNA: TGTGCCAGCAGTGAATATGCGGGAGAGCAGTTCTTC. The chain combines TRBV25-1 with TRBJ2-1, with D possibly TRBD2 on 6 matching bases. The ends were cut back, 0 bases at V and 10 bases at J, with 7 bases in the middle. The CDR3 has 12 residues. The germline V gene has CDR1 MGHDK and CDR2 SYGVNS.

V is TRBV11-3 and J is TRBJ2-1, with 8 positions matching TRBD2. The V segment lost 5 bases and the J segment 2 bases; nucleotides outside the gene matches: 11. The CDR3 is made up of 17 amino acids. Germline CDR1 and CDR2: SGHNT and YENEEA. The CDR3 nucleotides read TGTGCCAGCAGCCGCGAAGGAGACGGGAGGGCCTACAATGAGCAGTTCTTC. It encodes CASSREGDGRAYNEQFF. The full variable domain, rest sourced from reference TRBV11-3 and TRBJ2-1, is EAGVVQSPRYKIIEKKQPVAFWCNPISGHNTLYWYLQNLGQGPELLIRYENEEAVDDSQLPKDRFSAERLKGVDSTLKIQPAELGDSAVYLCASSREGDGRAYNEQFFGPGTRLTVL.

The chain combines TRBV7-2 with TRBJ2-7; D not resolved. V lost 5 bases, J lost 7 bases, and 12 bases lay in between. The CDR3 is 12 residues long. The germline V gene has CDR1 SGHTA and CDR2 FQGNSA. The CDR3 DNA reads TGTGCCAGCAGCCGATCCTTGACAGAGCAGTACTTC. It codes for CASSRSLTEQYF.

The chain recombines TRBV29-1 with TRBJ2-3, with D possibly being TRBD1 or TRBD2 (5 bases each). CDR1 and CDR2 (germline): SQVTM, ANQGSEA. The CDR3 has 13 residues. V was cut by 4 bases and J by 5 bases, with 13 bases left in between. The CDR3 protein is CSVGDPGVDTQYF. The CDR3 DNA follows: TGCAGCGTTGGGGACCCTGGGGTAGATACGCAGTATTTT.

This clone was detected a few times. V gene TRBV6-4 combines with J gene TRBJ1-1; D remains unclear. The CDR3 runs 13 residues. Trimming removed 0 bases at V and 0 bases at J, with 2 bases between. CDR1 and CDR2 from the germline V gene are MRHNA and SNTAGT. The CDR3 DNA is TGTGCCAGCAGTGACTCGATGAACACTGAAGCTTTCTTT. This gives the protein CASSDSMNTEAFF.